These T cell receptor beta chains were read from a single sample in a study of T cell responses to AZD1222 COVID-19 vaccine. Measured with immunoSEQ multiplex PCR; TCRdb has only the in-frame clones, and not every one. The sample contains 140,000 to 150,000 clones, approximately 85% of which appear only once. The sequencing used peripheral blood, collected on day 0 of AZD1222 vaccination. The receptor set was obtained from an adult in good health. Both conserved end residues are part of each CDR3. A D gene is named only where the DNA matches it firmly. Only some rows state a clone size, as once, few, many or a class for expanded clones.

d_call j_call clone_size v_call cdr3_aa cdr3_nt
TRBD2 TRBJ2-1 NA TRBV9 CASTSLPGGSNEQFF TGTGCCAGCACCAGCTTACCGGGAGGGAGCAATGAGCAGTTCTTC
TRBD1 TRBJ1-6 NA TRBV11-2 CASSQGEGPYNSPLHF TGTGCCAGCAGCCAGGGGGAGGGGCCCTATAATTCACCCCTCCACTTT
NA TRBJ1-6 NA TRBV13 CASSLAHAGGSYNSPLHF TGTGCCAGCAGCTTAGCCCACGCAGGAGGTTCTTATAATTCACCCCTCCACTTT
NA TRBJ2-2 NA TRBV5-1 CASSFTTGELFF TGCGCCAGCAGCTTCACCACCGGGGAGCTGTTTTTT
TRBD2 TRBJ2-3 NA TRBV3-1/TRBV3-2 CASSIWRAGATDTQYF TGTGCCAGCAGCATTTGGCGAGCGGGAGCGACAGATACGCAGTATTTT
TRBD1 TRBJ2-5 NA TRBV7-2 CASSPRGRETQYF TGTGCCAGCAGCCCCAGGGGGCGAGAGACCCAGTACTTC
TRBD1 TRBJ2-5 NA TRBV24-1 CATSDWDSQETQYF TGTGCCACCAGTGATTGGGACAGCCAAGAGACCCAGTACTTC
NA TRBJ2-5 NA TRBV19 CASSIGAQETQYF TGTGCCAGTAGTATCGGGGCCCAAGAGACCCAGTACTTC
NA TRBJ1-2 once TRBV5-4 CASSSALGEGYTF TGTGCCAGCAGCAGCGCATTAGGAGAGGGCTACACCTTC
NA TRBJ2-2 NA TRBV6-5 CASSWGTYTGELFF TGTGCCAGCAGTTGGGGGACTTACACCGGGGAGCTGTTTTTT
NA TRBJ1-2 NA TRBV5-4 CASSLAVPANYGYTF TGTGCCAGCAGCTTGGCCGTTCCAGCTAACTATGGCTACACCTTC
NA TRBJ1-1 NA TRBV21-1 CASRTGQLNTEAFF TGTGCCAGCAGGACGGGACAACTGAACACTGAAGCTTTCTTT
TRBD1 TRBJ2-7 NA TRBV7-9 CASSEEDRVVNEQYF TGTGCCAGCAGCGAGGAGGACAGGGTGGTTAACGAGCAGTACTTC
NA TRBJ2-3 NA TRBV19 CASSISTRIDTQYF TGTGCCAGTAGTATAAGTACGAGGATAGATACGCAGTATTTT
NA TRBJ2-4 once TRBV2 CASSQLVGKNIQYF TGTGCCAGCAGCCAGTTAGTGGGGAAAAACATTCAGTACTTC
NA TRBJ1-5 NA TRBV10-3 CAIGRDQPQHF TGTGCCATAGGGCGGGATCAGCCCCAGCATTTT
NA TRBJ1-3 NA TRBV19 CASSTEAGNTIYF TGTGCCAGTAGTACAGAGGCTGGAAACACCATATATTTT
TRBD1 TRBJ1-2 once TRBV28 CASSSYRGQNYGYTF TGTGCCAGCAGTTCCTACAGGGGGCAGAACTATGGCTACACCTTC
NA TRBJ2-3 NA TRBV7-2 CASSLSGILNTQYF TGTGCCAGCAGCTTATCGGGCATTTTAAATACGCAGTATTTT
NA TRBJ2-5 NA TRBV2 CASGSPRLGQETQYF TGTGCCAGCGGGTCCCCAAGGTTGGGGCAAGAGACCCAGTACTTC
NA TRBJ1-2 NA TRBV7-6 CASSDTGIYGYTF TGTGCCAGCAGCGATACAGGGATCTATGGCTACACCTTC
NA TRBJ1-1 NA TRBV5-1 CASSLAGTADTEAFF TGCGCCAGCAGCTTGGCCGGGACGGCAGACACTGAAGCTTTCTTT
NA TRBJ1-2 NA TRBV4-1 CASSHLWTVFSF TGCGCCAGCAGCCACCTATGGACAGTTTTTTCTTTC
NA TRBJ2-3 few TRBV25-1 CASSEDISTDTQYF TGTGCCAGCAGTGAGGACATCAGCACAGATACGCAGTATTTT
TRBD1 TRBJ2-1 NA TRBV4-1 CASSLLRTGDNEQFF TGCGCCAGCAGCCTCTTAAGGACAGGGGACAATGAGCAGTTCTTC
NA TRBJ2-1 NA TRBV9 CASSASGQGGNEQFF TGTGCCAGCAGCGCATCCGGACAGGGAGGGAATGAGCAGTTCTTC
NA TRBJ1-1 NA TRBV29-1 CSAVNTEAFF TGCAGCGCAGTGAACACTGAAGCTTTCTTT
TRBD1 TRBJ2-7 NA TRBV9 CASSGLGGQGAYEQYF TGTGCCAGCAGCGGGCTCGGGGGACAGGGGGCCTACGAGCAGTACTTC
TRBD1 TRBJ1-4 NA TRBV27 CASRQYRGSEKLFF TGTGCCAGCAGGCAATACAGGGGGTCCGAAAAACTGTTTTTT